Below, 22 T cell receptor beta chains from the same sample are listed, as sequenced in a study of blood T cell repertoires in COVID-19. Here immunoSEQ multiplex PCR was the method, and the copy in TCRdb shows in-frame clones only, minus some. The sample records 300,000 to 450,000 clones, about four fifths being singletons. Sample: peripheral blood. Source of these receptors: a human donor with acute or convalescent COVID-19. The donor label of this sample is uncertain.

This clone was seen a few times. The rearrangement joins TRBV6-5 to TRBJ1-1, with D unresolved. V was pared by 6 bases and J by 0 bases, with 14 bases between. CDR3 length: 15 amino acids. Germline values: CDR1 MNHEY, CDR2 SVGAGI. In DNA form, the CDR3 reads TGTGCCAGCAGGGCCGATATTAGCATGAACACTGAAGCTTTCTTT. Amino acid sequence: CASRADISMNTEAFF.

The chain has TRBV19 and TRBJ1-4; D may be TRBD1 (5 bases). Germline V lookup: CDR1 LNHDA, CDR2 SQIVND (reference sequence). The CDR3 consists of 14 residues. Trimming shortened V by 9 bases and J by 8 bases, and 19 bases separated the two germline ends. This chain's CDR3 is CASLNRGREEKLFF. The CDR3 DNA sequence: TGTGCCAGCCTAAACCGGGGCCGGGAGGAAAAACTGTTTTTT.

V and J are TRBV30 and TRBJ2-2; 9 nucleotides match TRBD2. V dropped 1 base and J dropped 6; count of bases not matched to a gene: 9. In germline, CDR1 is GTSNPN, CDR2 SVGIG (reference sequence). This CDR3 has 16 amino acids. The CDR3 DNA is TGTGCCTGGAGTGGTGTAGCGGGGGTGTATTCCGGGGAGCTGTTTTTT. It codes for CAWSGVAGVYSGELFF.

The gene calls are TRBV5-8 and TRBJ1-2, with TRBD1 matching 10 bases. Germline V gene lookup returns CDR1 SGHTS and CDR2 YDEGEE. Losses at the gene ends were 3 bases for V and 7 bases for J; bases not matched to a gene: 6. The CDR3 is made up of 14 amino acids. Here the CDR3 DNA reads TGTGCCAGCAGCTCCGGGACAGGGGTCGGTGGCTACACCTTC. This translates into CASSSGTGVGGYTF.

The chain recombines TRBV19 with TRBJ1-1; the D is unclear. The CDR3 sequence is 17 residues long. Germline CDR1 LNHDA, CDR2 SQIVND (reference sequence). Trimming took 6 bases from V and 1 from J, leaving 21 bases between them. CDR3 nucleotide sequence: TGTGCCAGTAGCCAGTACCTCTTAGGAGGAGAGAACACTGAAGCTTTCTTT. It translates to CASSQYLLGGENTEAFF.

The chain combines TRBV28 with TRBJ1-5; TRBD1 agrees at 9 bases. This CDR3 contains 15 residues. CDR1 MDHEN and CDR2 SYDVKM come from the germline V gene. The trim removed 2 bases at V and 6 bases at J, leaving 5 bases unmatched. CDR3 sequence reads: CASSLGTGRFQPQHF. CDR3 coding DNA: TGTGCCAGCAGTTTAGGGACAGGGCGATTTCAGCCCCAGCATTTT.

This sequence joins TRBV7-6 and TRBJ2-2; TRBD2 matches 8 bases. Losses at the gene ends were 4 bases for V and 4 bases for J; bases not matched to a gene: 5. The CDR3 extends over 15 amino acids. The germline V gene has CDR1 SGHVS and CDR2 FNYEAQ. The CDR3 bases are TGTGCCAGCAGCTGGGGGACTAGTGCCACCGGGGAGCTGTTTTTT. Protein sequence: CASSWGTSATGELFF.

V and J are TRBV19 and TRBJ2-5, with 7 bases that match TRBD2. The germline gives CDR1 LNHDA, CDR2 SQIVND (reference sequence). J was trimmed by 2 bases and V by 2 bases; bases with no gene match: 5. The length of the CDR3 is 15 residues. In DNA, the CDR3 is TGTGCCAGTAGTATACGATCTAGCGGACAAGAGACCCAGTACTTC. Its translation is CASSIRSSGQETQYF.

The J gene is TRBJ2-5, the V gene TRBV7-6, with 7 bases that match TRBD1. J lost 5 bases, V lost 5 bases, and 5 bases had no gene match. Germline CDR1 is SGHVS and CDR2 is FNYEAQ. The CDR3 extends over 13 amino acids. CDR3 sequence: CASSATGWETQYF. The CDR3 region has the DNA TGTGCCAGCAGCGCGACAGGGTGGGAGACCCAGTACTTC.

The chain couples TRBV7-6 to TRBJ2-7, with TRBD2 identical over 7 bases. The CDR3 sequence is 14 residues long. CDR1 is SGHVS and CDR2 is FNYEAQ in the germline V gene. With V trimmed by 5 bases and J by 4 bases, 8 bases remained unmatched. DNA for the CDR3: TGTGCCAGCAGCCCCGGGGGGTTCGGGTACGAGCAGTACTTC. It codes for CASSPGGFGYEQYF.

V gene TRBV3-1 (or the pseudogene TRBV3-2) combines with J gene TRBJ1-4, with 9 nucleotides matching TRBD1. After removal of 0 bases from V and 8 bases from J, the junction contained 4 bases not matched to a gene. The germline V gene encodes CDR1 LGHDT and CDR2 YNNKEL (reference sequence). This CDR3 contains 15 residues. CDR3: CASSQDPGQGEKLFF. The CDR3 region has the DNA TGTGCCAGCAGCCAAGATCCCGGACAGGGGGAAAAACTGTTTTTT.

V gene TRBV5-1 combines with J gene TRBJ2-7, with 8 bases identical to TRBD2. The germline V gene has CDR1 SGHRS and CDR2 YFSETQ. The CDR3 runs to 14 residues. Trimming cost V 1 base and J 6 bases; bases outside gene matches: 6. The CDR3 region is CASSLSGGPGEQYF. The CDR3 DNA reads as TGCGCCAGCAGCTTGTCGGGGGGGCCCGGCGAGCAGTACTTC.

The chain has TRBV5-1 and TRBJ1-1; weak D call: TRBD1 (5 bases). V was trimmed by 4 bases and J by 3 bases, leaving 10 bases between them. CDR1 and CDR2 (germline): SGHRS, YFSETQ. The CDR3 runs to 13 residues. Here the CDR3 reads CASSGGVDTEAFF. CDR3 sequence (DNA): TGCGCCAGCAGCGGAGGGGTGGACACTGAAGCTTTCTTT.

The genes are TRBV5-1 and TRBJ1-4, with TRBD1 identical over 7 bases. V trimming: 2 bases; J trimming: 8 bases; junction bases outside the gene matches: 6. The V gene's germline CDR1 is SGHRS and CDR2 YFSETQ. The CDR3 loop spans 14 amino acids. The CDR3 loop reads CASSLGGLREKLFF. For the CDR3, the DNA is TGCGCCAGCAGCTTAGGGGGCTTACGGGAAAAACTGTTTTTT. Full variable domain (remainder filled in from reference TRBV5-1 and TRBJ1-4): KAGVTQTPRYLIKTRGQQVTLSCSPISGHRSVSWYQQTPGQGLQFLFEYFSETQRNKGNFPGRFSGRQFSNSRSEMNVSTLELGDSALYLCASSLGGLREKLFFGSGTQLSVL.

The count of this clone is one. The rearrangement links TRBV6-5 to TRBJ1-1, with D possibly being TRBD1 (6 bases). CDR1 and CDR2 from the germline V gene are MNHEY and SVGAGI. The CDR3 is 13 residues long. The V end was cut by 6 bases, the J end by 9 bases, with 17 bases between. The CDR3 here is CASRPYREGKAFF. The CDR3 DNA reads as TGTGCCAGCAGACCCTACAGGGAAGGGAAAGCTTTCTTT.

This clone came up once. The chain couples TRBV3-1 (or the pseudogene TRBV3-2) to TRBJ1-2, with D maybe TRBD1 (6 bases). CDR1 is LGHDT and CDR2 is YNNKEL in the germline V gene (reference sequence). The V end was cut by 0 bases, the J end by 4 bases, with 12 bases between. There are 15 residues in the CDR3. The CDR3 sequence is CASSQDAGGAYGYTF. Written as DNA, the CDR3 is TGTGCCAGCAGCCAAGATGCTGGGGGCGCCTATGGCTACACCTTC.

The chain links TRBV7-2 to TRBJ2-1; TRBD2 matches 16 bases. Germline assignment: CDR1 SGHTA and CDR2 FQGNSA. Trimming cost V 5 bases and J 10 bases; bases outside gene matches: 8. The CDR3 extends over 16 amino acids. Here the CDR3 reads CASSPPGLAGGREQFF. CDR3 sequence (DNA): TGTGCCAGCAGCCCCCCGGGACTAGCGGGGGGGCGCGAGCAGTTCTTC.

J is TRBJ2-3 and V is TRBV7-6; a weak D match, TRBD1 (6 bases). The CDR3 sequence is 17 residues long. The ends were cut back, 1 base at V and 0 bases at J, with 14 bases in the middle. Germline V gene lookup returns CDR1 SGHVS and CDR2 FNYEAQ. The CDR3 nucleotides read TGTGCCAGCAGCTTAGGCGCTTTACAGGGAAGCACAGATACGCAGTATTTT. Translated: CASSLGALQGSTDTQYF.

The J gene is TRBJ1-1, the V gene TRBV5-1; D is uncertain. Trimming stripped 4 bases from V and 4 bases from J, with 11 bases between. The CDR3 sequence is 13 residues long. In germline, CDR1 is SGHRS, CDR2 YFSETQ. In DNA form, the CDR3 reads TGCGCCAGCAGCCCTGGTGGCGGCACTGAAGCTTTCTTT. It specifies CASSPGGGTEAFF.

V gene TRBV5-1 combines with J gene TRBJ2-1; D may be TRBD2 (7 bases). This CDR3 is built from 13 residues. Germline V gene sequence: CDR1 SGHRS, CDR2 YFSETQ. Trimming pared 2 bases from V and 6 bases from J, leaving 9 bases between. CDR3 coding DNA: TGCGCCAGCAGCTTTCGGGGGGCCAATGAGCAGTTCTTC. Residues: CASSFRGANEQFF.

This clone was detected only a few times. This CDR3 reads CASSQQGAGYGYTF. The DNA for the CDR3 is TGTGCCAGCAGCCAACAGGGGGCAGGCTATGGCTACACCTTC. V gene TRBV3-1 (or the pseudogene TRBV3-2) combines with J gene TRBJ1-2; TRBD1 matches 8 bases. CDR3 length: 14 amino acids. With V trimmed by 2 bases and J by 4 bases, 3 bases remained unmatched. Germline V gives CDR1 LGHDT, CDR2 YNNKEL (reference sequence).

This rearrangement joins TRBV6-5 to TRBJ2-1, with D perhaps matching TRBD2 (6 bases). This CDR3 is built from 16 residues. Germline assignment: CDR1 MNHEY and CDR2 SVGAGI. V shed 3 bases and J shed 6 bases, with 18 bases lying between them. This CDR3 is CASSYSQGRELNEQFF. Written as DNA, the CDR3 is TGTGCCAGCAGTTATTCTCAGGGTCGGGAGCTCAATGAGCAGTTCTTC.